Below are 23 T cell receptor beta chains sequenced from a single sample in a study of shared clonotypes between healthy human individuals. Produced via immunoSEQ multiplex PCR; TCRdb's table is partial and in-frame only. The sample has 2 million to 3 million clones; more than 85% are singletons. Specimen: naive CD4+ T cells from PBMCs. Specified subset: CD45RA+ positively selected. The receptors come from a man younger than 30 in good health. Some clones in this sample may be carry-over from other donors' samples.

Comments on this clone: This specimen includes other DNA sequences encoding the same CDR3. V and J are TRBV7-3 and TRBJ2-1, with 8 bases matching TRBD1. CDR3 length: 15 residues. Per the germline V gene, CDR1 is SGHTA and CDR2 is FQGTGA. J lost 0 bases, V lost 6 bases, and 4 bases had no gene match. CDR3 DNA sequence: TGTGCCAGCAGTTCTACAGGGGGCTCCTACAATGAGCAGTTCTTC. As protein: CASSSTGGSYNEQFF.

The gene calls are TRBV15 and TRBJ2-1, with 9 bases that match TRBD2. This CDR3 has 14 amino acids. V was pared by 0 bases and J by 15 bases, with 9 bases of the junction left unmatched. CDR1 and CDR2 (germline): LNHNV, YYDKDF (reference sequence). Written as DNA, the CDR3 is TGTGCCACCAGCAGAGATCGGGCTAGCGGGGACGGGTTCTTC. Its translation: CATSRDRASGDGFF.

The chain combines TRBV6-1 with TRBJ1-5; 8 nucleotides line up with TRBD1. Germline CDR1 reads MNHNS; CDR2 reads SASEGT. Trimming took 5 bases from V and 7 from J; bases not matched to a gene: 10. This CDR3 comprises 15 residues. DNA of the CDR3: TGTGCCAGCAGTAAGGACAGGGCACTGGGACAGCCCCAGCATTTT. Amino acids: CASSKDRALGQPQHF.

This clone was seen a single time. This chain links TRBV18 with TRBJ2-5; a possible D gene is TRBD2 (6 bases). The CDR3 spans 14 residues. The germline V gene encodes CDR1 KGHSH and CDR2 LQKENI. Between the trimmed V and J ends, which lost 6 bases and 3 bases, there was a span of 14 bases. The CDR3 DNA is TGTGCCAGCTCCCAGGCGGGACGCAAAGAGACCCAGTACTTC. Its translation: CASSQAGRKETQYF.

This clone was recorded once. The V gene is TRBV30, the J gene TRBJ2-1, with D perhaps TRBD1 (6 bases). V lost 4 bases, J lost 4 bases, and 8 bases lay in between. The CDR3 is 12 amino acids. Germline V lookup: CDR1 GTSNPN, CDR2 SVGIG (reference sequence). The CDR3 loop is CAWTGQYNEQFF. DNA for the CDR3: TGTGCCTGGACCGGACAGTACAATGAGCAGTTCTTC.

This chain joins TRBV7-3 and TRBJ2-1, with TRBD1 matching 9 bases. Germline V gives CDR1 SGHTA, CDR2 FQGTGA. This CDR3 is built from 14 residues. With V trimmed by 5 bases and J by 4 bases, 3 bases remained unmatched. CDR3 sequence (DNA): TGTGCCAGCAGCCGCGGGACAGGGTACAATGAGCAGTTCTTC. Its translation is CASSRGTGYNEQFF.

This clone was recorded only once. Other nucleotide sequences from this sample produce the same CDR3. The J gene is TRBJ2-1, the V gene TRBV6-1; D is unresolved. V lost 1 base to trimming and J lost 4 bases, with 8 bases between them. This CDR3 contains 14 residues. Per germline, CDR1 MNHNS and CDR2 SASEGT. In DNA form, the CDR3 reads TGTGCCAGCAGTGAAGTTCCCAGTTACAATGAGCAGTTCTTC. This translates into CASSEVPSYNEQFF.

The rearrangement joins TRBV5-1 to TRBJ2-7, with 10 bases matching TRBD1. The CDR3 extends over 15 amino acids. Germline V gene data show CDR1 as SGHRS and CDR2 as YFSETQ. V shed 4 bases and J 4 bases; nucleotides not matched to a gene: 8. CDR3 amino acids: CASSPGDRGQYEQYF. CDR3 nucleotide sequence: TGCGCCAGCAGCCCCGGTGACAGGGGGCAGTACGAGCAGTACTTC.

For this clone: The sample carries other DNA sequences with the same CDR3. The rearrangement links TRBV11-2 to TRBJ2-1, with TRBD2 matching 8 bases. This CDR3 contains 15 residues. J lost 5 bases, V lost 1 base, and 4 bases had no gene match. Germline CDR1 SGHAT, CDR2 FQNNGV. CDR3 bases: TGTGCCAGCAGCTTAGGGCTAGCGGGCAACAATGAGCAGTTCTTC. Protein sequence: CASSLGLAGNNEQFF.

In nucleotides, the CDR3 is TGTGCCAGCACCCTGGGGCCAGCGGACTCCTACGAGCAGTACTTC. It is translated as CASTLGPADSYEQYF. This sequence joins TRBV9 and TRBJ2-7; D may correspond to TRBD1 or TRBD2 (5 bases each). Trimming shortened V by 6 bases and J by 0 bases, and 16 bases separated the two germline ends. The CDR3 totals 15 residues. CDR1 and CDR2 (germline): SGDLS, YYNGEE.

As for this clone: Within the sample, other DNA sequences also encode this same CDR3. This chain joins TRBV5-1 and TRBJ1-1; no definite D call. In germline, CDR1 is SGHRS, CDR2 YFSETQ. The CDR3 has 14 residues. V was clipped by 0 bases and J by 1 base, with 7 bases between them. The CDR3 coding sequence is TGCGCCAGCAGCTTGGGCTCTGGGAACACTGAAGCTTTCTTT. Protein: CASSLGSGNTEAFF.

The chain has TRBV2 and TRBJ2-7; D possibly uses TRBD1 or TRBD2 (5 bases each). Trimming removed 6 bases at V and 0 bases at J, with 9 bases between. The CDR3 runs 13 residues. Germline V gene lookup returns CDR1 SNHLY and CDR2 FYNNEI. The CDR3 loop reads CASSRESSYEQYF. DNA for the CDR3: TGTGCCAGCAGCAGGGAGAGCTCCTACGAGCAGTACTTC.

The chain combines TRBV2 with TRBJ2-1; 14 nucleotides align to TRBD2. Trimming took 5 bases from V and 2 from J; bases not matched to a gene: 5. CDR3 size: 17 residues. Germline V gene lookup returns CDR1 SNHLY and CDR2 FYNNEI. CDR3 sequence reads: CASSPGTSGSTYNEQFF. The CDR3 DNA follows: TGTGCCAGCAGTCCCGGGACTAGCGGGAGTACCTACAATGAGCAGTTCTTC.

In nucleotides, the CDR3 is TGTGCCAGCAGCTCGATTTCCGGGCGTACAAGCTCTGGGGCCAACGTCCTGACTTTC. It is translated as CASSSISGRTSSGANVLTF. This chain connects TRBV11-2 to TRBJ2-6; unclear D gene. The germline gives CDR1 SGHAT, CDR2 FQNNGV. This CDR3 has 19 residues. Trimming removed 4 bases at V and 0 bases at J, with 19 bases between.

CDR3 nucleotide sequence: TGTGCCAGCAGTTACTATGGGGGGCAAACTGAAGCTTTCTTT. Its translation is CASSYYGGQTEAFF. The chain combines TRBV6-5 with TRBJ1-1; D possibly corresponds to TRBD1 (6 bases). Trimming removed 1 base from V and 5 bases from J, with 11 bases in between. The germline V gene encodes CDR1 MNHEY and CDR2 SVGAGI. This CDR3 has 14 amino acids.

The V gene is TRBV18, the J gene TRBJ1-3; D call uncertain. This CDR3 is 15 amino acids long. Germline CDR1 reads KGHSH; CDR2 reads LQKENI. V was trimmed by 6 bases and J by 0 bases, leaving 12 bases between them. The CDR3 loop is CASSQQVHSGNTIYF. The CDR3 region has the DNA TGTGCCAGCTCGCAGCAGGTTCACTCTGGAAACACCATATATTTT.

Note on this clone: The sample contains more than one DNA sequence encoding this CDR3. The chain links TRBV2 to TRBJ1-4; perhaps TRBD1 as D (6 bases). The germline gives CDR1 SNHLY, CDR2 FYNNEI. The CDR3 runs 15 residues. V shed 6 bases and J shed 3 bases, with 14 bases lying between them. The CDR3 loop is CASSGGGTANEKLFF. In nucleotides, the CDR3 is TGTGCCAGCAGCGGAGGGGGGACGGCTAATGAAAAACTGTTTTTT. Combining the CDR3 with reference TRBV2 and TRBJ1-4 gives the whole variable domain EPEVTQTPSHQVTQMGQEVILRCVPISNHLYFYWYRQILGQKVEFLVSFYNNEISEKSEIFDDQFSVERPDGSNFTLKIRSTKLEDSAMYFCASSGGGTANEKLFFGSGTQLSVL.

The V call is TRBV2, the J call TRBJ1-1; 8 nucleotides line up with TRBD1. CDR1 and CDR2 (germline): SNHLY, FYNNEI. V gave up 1 base and J gave up 5 bases; unmatched junction bases: 3. The CDR3 covers 14 residues. The CDR3 nucleotides read TGTGCCAGCAGTGAAGGGACAGGGCGGACTGAAGCTTTCTTT. Protein sequence: CASSEGTGRTEAFF.

J is TRBJ2-5 and V is TRBV18; D assignment may be TRBD1 or TRBD2 (5 bases each). This CDR3 has 15 amino acids. Between the trimmed V and J ends, which lost 4 bases and 0 bases, there was a span of 12 bases. Per germline, CDR1 KGHSH and CDR2 LQKENI. Written as DNA, the CDR3 is TGTGCCAGCTCACGTCAAGTGGGGGACCAAGAGACCCAGTACTTC. Amino acids: CASSRQVGDQETQYF.

This sequence joins TRBV19 and TRBJ1-2; D is perhaps TRBD1 (6 bases). Between the trimmed V and J ends, which lost 3 bases and 5 bases, there was a span of 10 bases. The germline V gene encodes CDR1 LNHDA and CDR2 SQIVND (reference sequence). The CDR3 contains 13 residues. CDR3 sequence reads: CASSIWGPYGYTF. In DNA, the CDR3 is TGTGCCAGTAGTATTTGGGGGCCATATGGCTACACCTTC.

This chain links TRBV5-1 with TRBJ1-1, with 7 bases fitting TRBD1. This CDR3 comprises 15 residues. Germline CDR1 reads SGHRS; CDR2 reads YFSETQ. Trimming at V came to 4 bases and at J to 1 base, leaving 7 bases not matched to a gene. Here the CDR3 reads CASSIGTVGNTEAFF. The CDR3 DNA reads TGCGCCAGCAGCATCGGGACAGTAGGGAACACTGAAGCTTTCTTT.

This clone has just one count. In nucleotides, the CDR3 is TGTGCCAGCAGCACCCGGACACCACATGAGCAGTTCTTC. Translating gives CASSTRTPHEQFF. V usage is TRBV5-6 and J usage is TRBJ2-1; a weak D match, TRBD1 (5 bases). Trimming shortened V by 4 bases and J by 8 bases, and 13 bases separated the two germline ends. In germline, CDR1 is SGHDT, CDR2 YYEEEE. This CDR3 is 13 amino acids long.

This clone was detected once. This rearrangement joins TRBV28 to TRBJ2-3, with TRBD1 matching over 10 bases. CDR1 is MDHEN, CDR2 SYDVKM, per germline. V was clipped by 6 bases and J by 3 bases; unmatched bases: 6. This CDR3 has 15 amino acids. In nucleotides, the CDR3 is TGTGCCAGCAGGGGGGGACAGGGGAGTACAGATACGCAGTATTTT. As protein: CASRGGQGSTDTQYF.